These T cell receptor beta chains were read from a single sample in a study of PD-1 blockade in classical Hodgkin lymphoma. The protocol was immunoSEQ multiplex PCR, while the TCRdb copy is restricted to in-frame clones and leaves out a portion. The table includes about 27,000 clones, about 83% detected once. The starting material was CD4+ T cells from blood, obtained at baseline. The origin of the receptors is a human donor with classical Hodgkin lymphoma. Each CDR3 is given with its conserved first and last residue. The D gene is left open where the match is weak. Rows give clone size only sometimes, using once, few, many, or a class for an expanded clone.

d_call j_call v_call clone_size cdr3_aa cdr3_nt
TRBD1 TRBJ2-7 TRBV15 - CATSRDRTGGEQYF TGTGCCACCAGCAGAGACCGGACAGGGGGTGAGCAGTACTTC
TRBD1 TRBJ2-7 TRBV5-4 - CASSQETGFSYEQYF TGTGCCAGCAGCCAAGAGACAGGGTTCTCCTACGAGCAGTACTTC
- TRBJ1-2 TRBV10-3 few CAISGGTRQGYGYTF TGTGCCATCAGTGGGGGGACACGTCAAGGCTATGGCTACACCTTC
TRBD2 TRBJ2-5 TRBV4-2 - CASSYIQSGGSQETQYF TGTGCCAGCAGCTATATTCAGAGCGGGGGCTCACAAGAGACCCAGTACTTC
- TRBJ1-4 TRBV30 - CAWGRGGTHEKLFF TGTGCCTGGGGGCGAGGGGGAACCCATGAAAAACTGTTTTTT
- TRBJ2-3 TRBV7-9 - CASSLVAGTRTDTQYF TGTGCCAGCAGCTTAGTAGCCGGGACCCGCACAGATACGCAGTATTTT
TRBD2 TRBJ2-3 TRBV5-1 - CASSTGTSGEIPDTQYF TGCGCCAGCAGCACAGGGACTAGCGGGGAGATACCAGATACGCAGTATTTT
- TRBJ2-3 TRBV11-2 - CASSFNLADTQYF TGTGCCAGCAGCTTTAATTTGGCAGATACGCAGTATTTT
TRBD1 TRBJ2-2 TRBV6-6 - CASRQGQANTGELFF TGTGCCAGCAGACAGGGACAGGCGAACACCGGGGAGCTGTTTTTT
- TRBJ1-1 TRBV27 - CASSLRQVSEAFF TGTGCCAGCAGTTTAAGACAGGTATCTGAAGCTTTCTTT
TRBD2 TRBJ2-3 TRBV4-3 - CASSQAGTSGGALADTQYF TGCGCCAGCAGCCAAGCCGGGACTAGCGGGGGGGCCCTCGCAGATACGCAGTATTTT
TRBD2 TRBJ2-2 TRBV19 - CASRIAGGSPGELFF TGTGCCAGTAGGATAGCGGGGGGGAGCCCCGGGGAGCTGTTTTTT
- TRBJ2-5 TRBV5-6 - CASSPDLRTNAETQYF TGTGCCAGCAGCCCAGACCTTAGGACTAATGCGGAGACCCAGTACTTC
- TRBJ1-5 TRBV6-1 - CASIRANSNQPQHF TGTGCCAGCATCAGGGCAAACTCCAATCAGCCCCAGCATTTT
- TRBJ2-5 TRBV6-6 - CASSGQETQYF TGTGCCAGCAGTGGCCAAGAGACCCAGTACTTC
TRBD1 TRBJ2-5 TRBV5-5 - CASSIRQGGETQYF TGTGCCAGCAGCATCCGACAGGGCGGGGAGACCCAGTACTTC
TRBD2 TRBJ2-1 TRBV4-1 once CASSQDMAGGLIDNEQFF TGCGCCAGCAGCCAAGATATGGCGGGGGGGCTTATCGACAATGAGCAGTTCTTC
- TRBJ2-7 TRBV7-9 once CASSLEGLTYEQYF TGTGCCAGCAGCTTAGAGGGGTTGACCTACGAGCAGTACTTC
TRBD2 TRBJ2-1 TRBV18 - CASSPEAGGLGNEQFF TGTGCCAGCTCACCGGAGGCGGGGGGGCTTGGCAATGAGCAGTTCTTC
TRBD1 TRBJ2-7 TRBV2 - CASSRDRGFYEQYF TGTGCCAGCAGTCGTGACAGGGGGTTCTACGAGCAGTACTTC
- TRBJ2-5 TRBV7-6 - CASSARVQETQYF TGTGCCAGCAGCGCACGGGTCCAAGAGACCCAGTACTTC
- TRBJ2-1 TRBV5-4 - CASSLGAYSYNEQFF TGTGCCAGCAGCTTGGGGGCTTACTCCTACAATGAGCAGTTCTTC
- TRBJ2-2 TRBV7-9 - CASTLYRADTGELFF TGTGCCAGCACCCTATACAGGGCTGACACCGGGGAGCTGTTTTTT
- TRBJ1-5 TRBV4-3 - CASSQDKGQPQHF TGCGCCAGCAGCCAAGATAAAGGTCAGCCCCAGCATTTT
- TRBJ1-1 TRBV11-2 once CASSSRWGLWTANTEAFF TGTGCCAGCAGCTCTAGATGGGGACTCTGGACTGCGAACACTGAAGCTTTCTTT
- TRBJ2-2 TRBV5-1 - CASSLERTGAGELFF TGCGCCAGCAGCTTGGAAAGGACTGGCGCCGGGGAGCTGTTTTTT
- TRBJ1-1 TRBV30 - CAWSAQINTEAFF TGTGCCTGGAGTGCCCAGATAAACACTGAAGCTTTCTTT
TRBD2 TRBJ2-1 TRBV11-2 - CASSPLAGGLSYNEQFF TGTGCCAGCAGCCCATTAGCGGGGGGCCTCTCCTACAATGAGCAGTTCTTC
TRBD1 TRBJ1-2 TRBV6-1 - CASSEAPGDRVYGYTF TGTGCCAGCAGTGAAGCCCCGGGGGACAGAGTCTATGGCTACACCTTC
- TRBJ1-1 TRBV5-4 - CASSQVKESGFNTEAFF TGTGCCAGCAGCCAAGTAAAGGAATCGGGATTTAACACTGAAGCTTTCTTT
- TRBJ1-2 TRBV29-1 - CSVAFQANYGYTF TGCAGCGTTGCTTTTCAGGCGAACTATGGCTACACCTTC
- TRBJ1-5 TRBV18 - CASSPGPSNQPQHF TGTGCCAGCTCACCAGGGCCCAGCAATCAGCCCCAGCATTTT
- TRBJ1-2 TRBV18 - CASSPGGQANYGYTF TGTGCCAGCTCACCAGGGGGACAAGCTAACTATGGCTACACCTTC
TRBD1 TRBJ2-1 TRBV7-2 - CASSLGGQGARNEQFF TGTGCCAGCAGCTTAGGTGGGCAGGGGGCTAGGAATGAGCAGTTCTTC
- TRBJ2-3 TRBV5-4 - CASSFTSVGDTDTQYF TGTGCCAGCAGCTTCACTTCGGTTGGAGACACAGATACGCAGTATTTT
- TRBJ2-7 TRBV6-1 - CASSEGGAGTYEQYF TGTGCCAGCAGTGAAGGGGGCGCTGGGACCTACGAGCAGTACTTC
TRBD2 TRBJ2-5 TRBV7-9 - CASSFSRGQETQYF TGTGCCAGCAGCTTCTCGCGGGGGCAAGAGACCCAGTACTTC
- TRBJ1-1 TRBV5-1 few CASSARDRAEAFF TGCGCCAGCAGCGCCAGGGACCGCGCTGAAGCTTTCTTT
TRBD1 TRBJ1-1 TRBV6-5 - CASHRGLGTEAFF TGTGCCAGCCACAGGGGGCTTGGAACTGAAGCTTTCTTT
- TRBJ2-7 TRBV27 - CATTPRLRPYEQYF TGTGCCACCACGCCAAGGCTCCGACCTTACGAGCAGTACTTC
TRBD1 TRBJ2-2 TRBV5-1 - CASSLRQGNTGELFF TGCGCCAGCAGCTTGCGACAGGGGAACACCGGGGAGCTGTTTTTT
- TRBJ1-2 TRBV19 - CASSKNYGYTF TGTGCCAGTAGTAAAAACTATGGCTACACCTTC
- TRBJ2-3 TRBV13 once CASSPSRGYRGDTQYF TGTGCCAGCAGCCCCTCGCGGGGCTATAGGGGGGATACGCAGTATTTT
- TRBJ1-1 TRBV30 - CAWSGPLEAFF TGTGCCTGGAGTGGTCCCCTAGAAGCTTTCTTT
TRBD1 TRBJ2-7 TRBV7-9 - CASSDLVTGGTEEQYF TGTGCCAGCAGCGACCTGGTGACAGGGGGCACGGAAGAGCAGTACTTC
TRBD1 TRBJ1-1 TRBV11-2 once CASKTLTGGLDTEAFF TGTGCCAGCAAAACGCTTACAGGGGGGTTAGACACTGAAGCTTTCTTT
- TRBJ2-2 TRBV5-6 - CASSFLWGATGELFF TGTGCCAGCAGCTTTTTATGGGGTGCGACCGGGGAGCTGTTTTTT
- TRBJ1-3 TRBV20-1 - CSARGGGTIYF TGCAGTGCTAGAGGGGGGGGAACCATATATTTT
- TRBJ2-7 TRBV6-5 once CASSYFFGNSYEQYF TGTGCCAGCAGTTACTTTTTCGGGAACTCCTACGAGCAGTACTTC
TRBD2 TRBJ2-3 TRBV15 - CATSRGASGGADTQYF TGTGCCACCAGCAGAGGCGCTAGCGGGGGAGCAGATACGCAGTATTTT
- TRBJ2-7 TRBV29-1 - CSVDHPGSGTYEQYF TGCAGCGTTGACCACCCTGGTAGCGGAACCTACGAGCAGTACTTC
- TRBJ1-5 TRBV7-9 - CASSFPGNQPQHF TGTGCCAGCAGCTTCCCGGGGAATCAGCCCCAGCATTTT
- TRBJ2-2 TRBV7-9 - CASAGAQNTGELFF TGTGCCAGCGCAGGGGCCCAGAACACCGGGGAGCTGTTTTTT
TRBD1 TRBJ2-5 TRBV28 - CASSLFRLRNIRDRGQETQYF TGTGCCAGCAGTTTATTTCGGCTCCGAAATATCCGGGACAGGGGGCAAGAGACCCAGTACTTC